A single sample is the source of the 3 T cell receptor beta chains below, sequenced in a study of shared clonotypes between healthy human individuals. Using immunoSEQ multiplex PCR, the repertoire was profiled, and TCRdb retains in-frame clones only, with some absent. The table includes some 2.1 million clones, roughly 96% detected once. The sequenced sample was naive CD4+ T cells sorted from blood. The subset: CD45RA+ positively selected. These receptors were obtained from a man aged 18 to 30 in good health.

The chain is built from TRBV30 and TRBJ2-3, with D perhaps matching TRBD1 (5 bases). The germline V gene encodes CDR1 GTSNPN and CDR2 SVGIG (reference sequence). Trimming cost V 1 base and J 4 bases, with 12 bases left between them. The CDR3 has 14 residues. CDR3 sequence reads: CAWSASRGSDTQYF. CDR3 DNA sequence: TGTGCCTGGAGTGCATCAAGGGGTTCAGATACGCAGTATTTT. Using reference TRBV30 and TRBJ2-3 for the parts outside the CDR3, the full variable domain is SQTIHQWPATLVQPVGSPLSLECTVEGTSNPNLYWYRQAAGRGLQLLFYSVGIGQISSEVPQNLSASRPQDRQFILSSKKLLLSDSGFYLCAWSASRGSDTQYFGPGTRLTVL.

This clone has a single count. This chain connects TRBV6-1 to TRBJ1-5; 9 bases align to TRBD1. CDR1 is MNHNS, CDR2 SASEGT, per germline. This CDR3 is 16 amino acids long. V lost 7 bases and J lost 4; bases outside the gene matches: 11. The DNA of the CDR3 is TGTGCCAGCACTGACCCAGGGACAGGGAGGAATCAGCCCCAGCATTTT. It translates to CASTDPGTGRNQPQHF.

This chain connects TRBV19 to TRBJ1-1; no definite D call. Germline V gene data show CDR1 as LNHDA and CDR2 as SQIVND (reference sequence). The V end lost 7 bases, the J end lost 4 bases, and 13 bases lay between the germline ends. The CDR3 has 13 residues. Here the CDR3 DNA reads TGTGCCAGTAACCTAATCGGCCGCACTGAAGCTTTCTTT. This encodes CASNLIGRTEAFF.